This entry is about one T cell receptor (beta chain). What it binds is not known. In the PCR, 60 Vbeta and 13 Jbeta primers were used. The method was immunoSEQ multiplex PCR; TCRdb's version includes in-frame clones alone and lacks a portion of them. The sample records about 190,000 clones, 84% being singletons. The data were obtained in a study of cytomegalovirus exposure and HLA in healthy donors. Whole-study context: An earlier analysis found 95 million to 140 million unique TCR beta sequences from 200 million or so T cells.

Donors were ostensibly healthy at sampling, although undocumented immune exposures were probable. The ends were cut back, 0 bases at V and 12 bases at J, with 14 bases in the middle. CDR3 length: 13 residues. Per the germline V gene, CDR1 is SGHTA and CDR2 is FQGTGA. Study-wide points: Cytomegalovirus-associated status was assigned to 150 or so TCR beta chains. Rarity characterized most TCR sequences, yet some public TCRs appeared in many donors.

What was sequenced was PBMCs. This chain joins TRBV7-3 and TRBJ1-1, with a possible D match to TRBD1 (5 bases). This clonotype was obtained from a woman between 50 and 59 years old in good health and CMV-seropositive. The CDR3 coding sequence is TGTGCCAGCAGCTTAACTGTGGGGGGGATCTCTTTCTTT. Its protein product is CASSLTVGGISFF.